This T cell receptor (beta chain) stems from a study of T cell responses to AZD1222 COVID-19 vaccine. This clone is a singleton in its sample. Produced via immunoSEQ multiplex PCR; TCRdb's table is partial and in-frame only. The sample shows under 150,000 clones, about 90% of them seen only once. The material was peripheral blood, obtained on day 0 of AZD1222 vaccination. The TCR was taken from an adult in good health.

CDR3: CASSLQAAYGYTF. The CDR3 bases are TGTGCCAGCAGTTTACAGGCGGCCTATGGCTACACCTTC. The rearrangement uses TRBV27 and TRBJ1-2; D remains ambiguous. Trimming removed 2 bases at V and 4 bases at J, with 8 bases between. CDR3 size: 13 residues. Germline V gene sequence: CDR1 MNHEY, CDR2 SMNVEV (reference sequence).